Below are 2 T cell receptor beta chains sequenced from a single sample in a study of blood T cells in healthy people across ages. Using a J-beta primer mix together with a sample-barcoded 5' primer, a second PCR was run for roughly 7 to 12 cycles. TCRdb ran MiXCR on the 5' RACE reads and lists one entry per CDR3 protein. The sample yields 1 million or so distinct CDR3 sequences, about 23% seen once. These data are also associated with another study on T cells of mothers and their children.

The sequenced material came from blood. These receptors all come from a girl aged 2 to 10 in good health.

Many counts were recorded for this clonotype. Here the CDR3 reads CASSSDRGTGELFF. DNA for the CDR3: TGCGCCAGCAGCTCGGACAGGGGCACCGGGGAGCTGTTTTTT. The J gene is TRBJ2-2, the V gene TRBV5-1, with 9 bases that match TRBD1. The germline CDR1 and CDR2 sequences are SGHRS and YFSETQ. The V segment lost 3 bases and the J segment 4 bases; nucleotides outside the gene matches: 1. The CDR3 sequence is 14 residues long.

This clonotype has just a few counts. This chain links TRBV7-3 with TRBJ1-6; D is undetermined. V was cut by 5 bases and J by 4 bases, with 9 bases left in between. The CDR3 sequence is 14 residues long. Germline lookup yields CDR1 SGHTA and CDR2 FQGTGA. The DNA of the CDR3 is TGTGCCAGCAGCCGTGACGGATATAATTCACCCCTCCACTTT. This translates into CASSRDGYNSPLHF.